The T cell receptor (beta chain) under discussion was sequenced for a study of beta chain features in type 1 diabetes. As every portion of the isolated RNA was reverse transcribed, the sequencing read expressed TCRB transcripts. Only in-frame clones appear in the TCRdb table, and some are missing; sequencing was by immunoSEQ multiplex PCR. The sample holds fewer than 350,000 clones, 7% to 9% seen once. Whole-study results and caveats: Naive, central memory and Treg TCRB repertoires appeared more alike in patients than in healthy donors.

The CDR3 contains 15 residues. In germline, CDR1 is SEHNR, CDR2 FQNEAQ (reference sequence). Trimming at V came to 4 bases and at J to 1 base, leaving 4 bases not matched to a gene. This clone has a count of ten or more. As yet, its antigen is unknown. This receptor was obtained from a woman aged 18-35 years in good health. The sample was central memory CD4+ T cells from blood. This chain uses TRBV7-9 with TRBJ2-7; the match to TRBD2 covers 10 bases. CDR3 protein: CASSSGTSASYEQYF. The DNA of the CDR3 is TGTGCCAGCAGCTCCGGGACTAGCGCGTCCTACGAGCAGTACTTC.